The rows below give T cell receptor beta chains drawn from one sample of a study of cytomegalovirus exposure and HLA in healthy donors. Method: immunoSEQ multiplex PCR; TCRdb's copy keeps in-frame clones and lacks some. The repertoire includes 170,000 or so clones, 84% of them detected once, and about 0.4% sits in the top ten. Sequencing used PBMCs. The receptor source for this set is a boy aged 2 to 9 in good health and CMV-seronegative. Each CDR3 is given with its conserved first and last residue. Each record gives: clone size, V gene, J gene, D gene, CDR3 protein, CDR3 DNA. A D gene is named only where the DNA matches it firmly. A clone size is listed for some rows: how often the clone was seen (once, few, many), or a class if it is expanded.

abundance: NA
v_gene: TRBV5-1
j_gene: TRBJ1-2
d_gene: TRBD1
CDR3aa: CASSGDREQGYTF
CDR3nt: TGCGCCAGCAGCGGGGACAGGGAGCAAGGCTACACCTTC

abundance: NA
v_gene: TRBV7-6
j_gene: TRBJ2-5
d_gene: TRBD2
CDR3aa: CASSPGTSGTQETQYF
CDR3nt: TGTGCCAGCAGCCCAGGGACTAGCGGTACACAAGAGACCCAGTACTTC

abundance: NA
v_gene: TRBV9
j_gene: TRBJ2-5
d_gene: NA
CDR3aa: CASSGGATGETQYF
CDR3nt: TGTGCCAGCAGCGGTGGAGCAACTGGGGAGACCCAGTACTTC

abundance: NA
v_gene: TRBV29-1
j_gene: TRBJ2-7
d_gene: TRBD1
CDR3aa: CSVAGQGASSSYEQYF
CDR3nt: TGCAGCGTCGCTGGACAGGGGGCCTCGAGCTCCTACGAGCAGTACTTC

abundance: NA
v_gene: TRBV5-8
j_gene: TRBJ2-3
d_gene: TRBD2
CDR3aa: CASSPGTSGLTDTQYF
CDR3nt: TGTGCCAGCAGCCCCGGGACTAGCGGACTCACAGATACGCAGTATTTT

abundance: NA
v_gene: TRBV10-1
j_gene: TRBJ1-1
d_gene: NA
CDR3aa: CASSESNKNTEAFF
CDR3nt: TGCGCCAGCAGTGAGTCCAACAAGAACACTGAAGCTTTCTTT

abundance: few
v_gene: TRBV29-1
j_gene: TRBJ2-1
d_gene: NA
CDR3aa: CSVEDYSRRSYNEQFF
CDR3nt: TGCAGCGTTGAAGATTATAGCCGACGCTCCTACAATGAGCAGTTCTTC

abundance: NA
v_gene: TRBV6-4
j_gene: TRBJ2-1
d_gene: NA
CDR3aa: CASSELELGEQFF
CDR3nt: TGTGCCAGCAGTGAACTAGAGCTTGGTGAGCAGTTCTTC

abundance: NA
v_gene: TRBV7-9
j_gene: TRBJ1-2
d_gene: NA
CDR3aa: CASSLDEEGFIIYGYTF
CDR3nt: TGTGCCAGCAGCTTAGATGAGGAGGGTTTTATAATCTATGGCTACACCTTC

abundance: NA
v_gene: TRBV6-5
j_gene: TRBJ1-2
d_gene: TRBD1
CDR3aa: CASSSGDRVYGYTF
CDR3nt: TGTGCCAGCAGTTCGGGGGACAGGGTCTATGGCTACACCTTC

abundance: NA
v_gene: TRBV5-6
j_gene: TRBJ2-7
d_gene: TRBD1
CDR3aa: CASSFFLQGANFYEQYF
CDR3nt: TGCGCCAGCAGCTTTTTCTTACAGGGGGCGAACTTCTACGAGCAGTACTTC

abundance: NA
v_gene: TRBV6-4
j_gene: TRBJ1-1
d_gene: NA
CDR3aa: CASSILTGKNTEAFF
CDR3nt: TGTGCCAGCAGTATCCTCACCGGGAAGAACACTGAAGCTTTCTTT

abundance: NA
v_gene: TRBV14
j_gene: TRBJ1-2
d_gene: NA
CDR3aa: CASSRPSNYGYTF
CDR3nt: TGTGCCAGCAGCCGTCCAAGCAACTATGGCTACACCTTC

abundance: NA
v_gene: TRBV19
j_gene: TRBJ2-3
d_gene: TRBD2
CDR3aa: CASSIGRRGADTQYF
CDR3nt: TGTGCCAGTAGTATAGGACGTCGGGGGGCAGATACGCAGTATTTT

abundance: NA
v_gene: TRBV6-5
j_gene: TRBJ2-1
d_gene: NA
CDR3aa: CASSYGSSYNEQFF
CDR3nt: TGTGCCAGCAGTTACGGGAGCTCCTACAATGAGCAGTTCTTC

abundance: NA
v_gene: TRBV18
j_gene: TRBJ2-5
d_gene: TRBD1
CDR3aa: CASSPLVGTGVQETQYF
CDR3nt: TGTGCCAGCTCACCACTCGTTGGGACAGGGGTCCAAGAGACCCAGTACTTC

abundance: NA
v_gene: TRBV6-6
j_gene: TRBJ2-5
d_gene: NA
CDR3aa: CASSYRAPTETQYF
CDR3nt: TGTGCCAGCAGTTACAGAGCTCCAACAGAGACCCAGTACTTC

abundance: NA
v_gene: TRBV4-1
j_gene: TRBJ2-1
d_gene: NA
CDR3aa: CASSQDGGGGPQGEQFF
CDR3nt: TGCGCCAGCAGCCAAGATGGTGGAGGAGGACCTCAGGGGGAGCAGTTCTTC

abundance: NA
v_gene: TRBV11-3
j_gene: TRBJ2-5
d_gene: TRBD1
CDR3aa: CASSLQGEETQYF
CDR3nt: TGTGCCAGCAGCCTACAGGGGGAAGAGACCCAGTACTTC

abundance: NA
v_gene: TRBV2
j_gene: TRBJ2-7
d_gene: TRBD2
CDR3aa: CASLGLAGGRSYEQYF
CDR3nt: TGTGCCAGCTTAGGACTAGCGGGAGGCCGGTCCTACGAGCAGTACTTC

abundance: NA
v_gene: TRBV5-1
j_gene: TRBJ2-5
d_gene: TRBD2
CDR3aa: CASSPSGRRVETQYF
CDR3nt: TGCGCCAGCAGCCCTAGCGGGAGGAGGGTAGAGACCCAGTACTTC

abundance: once
v_gene: TRBV6-1
j_gene: TRBJ1-4
d_gene: NA
CDR3aa: CASSDGTGRGNEKLFF
CDR3nt: TGTGCCAGCAGTGACGGAACAGGGAGAGGCAATGAAAAACTGTTTTTT